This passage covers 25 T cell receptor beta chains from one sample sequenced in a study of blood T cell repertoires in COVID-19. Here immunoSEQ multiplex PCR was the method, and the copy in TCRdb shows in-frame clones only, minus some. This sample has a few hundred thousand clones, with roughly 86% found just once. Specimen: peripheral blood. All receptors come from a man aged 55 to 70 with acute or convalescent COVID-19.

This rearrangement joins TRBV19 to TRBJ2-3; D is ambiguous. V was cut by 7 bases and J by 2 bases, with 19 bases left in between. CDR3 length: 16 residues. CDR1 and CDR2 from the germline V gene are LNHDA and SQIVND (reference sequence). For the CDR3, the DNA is TGTGCCAGTACGAGAAGGAGCTCCTCCTTCACAGATACGCAGTATTTT. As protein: CASTRRSSSFTDTQYF.

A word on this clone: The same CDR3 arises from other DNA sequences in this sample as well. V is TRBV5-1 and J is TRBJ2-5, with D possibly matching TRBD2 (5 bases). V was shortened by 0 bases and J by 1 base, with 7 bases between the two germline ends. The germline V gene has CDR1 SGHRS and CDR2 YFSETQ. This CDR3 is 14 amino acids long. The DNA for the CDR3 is TGCGCCAGCAGCTTGGGAGGGCTCCAAGAGACCCAGTACTTC. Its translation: CASSLGGLQETQYF.

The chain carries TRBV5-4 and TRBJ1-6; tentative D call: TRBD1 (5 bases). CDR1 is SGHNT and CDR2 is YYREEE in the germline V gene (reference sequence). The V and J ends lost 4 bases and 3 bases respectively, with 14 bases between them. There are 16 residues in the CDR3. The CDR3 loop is CASSGAGPNYNSPLHF. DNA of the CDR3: TGTGCCAGCAGCGGTGCGGGGCCCAACTATAATTCACCCCTCCACTTT. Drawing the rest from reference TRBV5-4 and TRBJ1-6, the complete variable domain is ETGVTQSPTHLIKTRGQQVTLRCSSQSGHNTVSWYQQALGQGPQFIFQYYREEENGRGNFPPRFSGLQFPNYSSELNVNALELDDSALYLCASSGAGPNYNSPLHFGNGTRLTVT.

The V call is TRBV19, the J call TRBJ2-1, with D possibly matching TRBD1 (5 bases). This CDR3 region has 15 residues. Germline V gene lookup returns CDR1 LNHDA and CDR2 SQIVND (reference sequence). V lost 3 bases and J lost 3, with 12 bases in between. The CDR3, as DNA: TGTGCCAGTAGTATGCTCCTAGGGGACTACAATGAGCAGTTCTTC. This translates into CASSMLLGDYNEQFF. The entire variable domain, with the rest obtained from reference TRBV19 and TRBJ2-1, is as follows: DGGITQSPKYLFRKEGQNVTLSCEQNLNHDAMYWYRQDPGQGLRLIYYSQIVNDFQKGDIAEGYSVSREKKESFPLTVTSAQKNPTAFYLCASSMLLGDYNEQFFGPGTRLTVL.

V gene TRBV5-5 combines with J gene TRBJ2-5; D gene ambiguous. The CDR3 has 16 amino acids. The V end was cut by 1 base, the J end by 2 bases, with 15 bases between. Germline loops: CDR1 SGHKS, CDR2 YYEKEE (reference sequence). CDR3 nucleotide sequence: TGTGCCAGCAGCTTGAACAGAGAGCCCCCACAAGAGACCCAGTACTTC. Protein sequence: CASSLNREPPQETQYF.

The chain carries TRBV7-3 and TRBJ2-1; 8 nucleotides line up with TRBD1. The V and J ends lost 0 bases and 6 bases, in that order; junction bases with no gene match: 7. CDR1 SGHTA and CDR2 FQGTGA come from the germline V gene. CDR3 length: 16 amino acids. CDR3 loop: CASSLTKGGQVNEQFF. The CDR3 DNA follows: TGTGCCAGCAGCTTAACGAAGGGGGGACAGGTCAATGAGCAGTTCTTC.

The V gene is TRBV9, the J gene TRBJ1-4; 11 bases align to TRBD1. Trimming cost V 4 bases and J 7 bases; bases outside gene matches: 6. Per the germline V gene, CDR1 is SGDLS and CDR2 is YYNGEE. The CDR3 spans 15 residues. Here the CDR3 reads CASSPWTGGREKLFF. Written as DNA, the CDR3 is TGTGCCAGCAGCCCATGGACAGGGGGCCGTGAAAAACTGTTTTTT.

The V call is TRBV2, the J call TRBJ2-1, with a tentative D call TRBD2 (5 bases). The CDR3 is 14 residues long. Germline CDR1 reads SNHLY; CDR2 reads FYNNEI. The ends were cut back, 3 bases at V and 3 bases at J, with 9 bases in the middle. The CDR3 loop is CASSERAVYNEQFF. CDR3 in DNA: TGTGCCAGCAGTGAGCGGGCTGTCTACAATGAGCAGTTCTTC.

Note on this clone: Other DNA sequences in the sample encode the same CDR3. CDR3 bases: TGCGCCAGCAGCTTGGGGACAGGGCCCTATAATTCACCCCTCCACTTT. Encoded protein: CASSLGTGPYNSPLHF. The chain uses TRBV5-1 and TRBJ1-6; 8 bases are shared with TRBD1. V was pared by 0 bases and J by 2 bases, with 1 base of the junction left unmatched. Germline assignment: CDR1 SGHRS and CDR2 YFSETQ. This CDR3 contains 16 residues.

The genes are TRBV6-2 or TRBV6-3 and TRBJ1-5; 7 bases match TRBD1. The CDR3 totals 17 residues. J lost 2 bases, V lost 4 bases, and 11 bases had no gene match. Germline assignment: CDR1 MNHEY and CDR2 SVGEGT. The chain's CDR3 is CASSSGRQGGGNQPQHF. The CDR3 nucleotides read TGTGCCAGCAGTTCTGGTCGACAGGGAGGTGGCAATCAGCCCCAGCATTTT.

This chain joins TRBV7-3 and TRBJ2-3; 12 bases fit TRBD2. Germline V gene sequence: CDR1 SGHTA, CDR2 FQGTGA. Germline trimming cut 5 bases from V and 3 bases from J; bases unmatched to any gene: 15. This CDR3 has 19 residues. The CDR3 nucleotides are TGTGCCAGCAGCCCGGGCCTAGCGGGGGGGCAGGTAATGACAGATACGCAGTATTTT. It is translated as CASSPGLAGGQVMTDTQYF.

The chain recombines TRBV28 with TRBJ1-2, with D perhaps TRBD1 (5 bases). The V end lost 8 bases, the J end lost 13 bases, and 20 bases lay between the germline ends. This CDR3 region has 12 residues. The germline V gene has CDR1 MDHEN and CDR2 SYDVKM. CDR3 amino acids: CASGSSPGKITF. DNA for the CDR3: TGTGCCAGCGGCTCCTCGCCAGGGAAGATCACCTTC.

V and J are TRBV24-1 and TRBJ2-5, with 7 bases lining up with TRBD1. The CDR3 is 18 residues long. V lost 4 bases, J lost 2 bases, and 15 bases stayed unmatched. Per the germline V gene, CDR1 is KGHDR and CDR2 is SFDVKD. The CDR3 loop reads CATSDSTRGRGSQETQYF. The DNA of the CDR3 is TGTGCCACCAGTGACTCCACCAGGGGCAGGGGGTCTCAAGAGACCCAGTACTTC.

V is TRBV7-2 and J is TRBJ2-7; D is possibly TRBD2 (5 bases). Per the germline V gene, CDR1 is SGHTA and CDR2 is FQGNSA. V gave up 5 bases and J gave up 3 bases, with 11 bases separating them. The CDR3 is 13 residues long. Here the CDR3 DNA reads TGTGCCAGCAGCCCGGGGTTACTCTACGAGCAGTACTTC. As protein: CASSPGLLYEQYF.

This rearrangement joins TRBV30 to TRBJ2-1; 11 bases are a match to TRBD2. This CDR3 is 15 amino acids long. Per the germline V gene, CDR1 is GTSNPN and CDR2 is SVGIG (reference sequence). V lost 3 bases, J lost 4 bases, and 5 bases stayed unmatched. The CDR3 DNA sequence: TGTGCCTGGAGGGCCGGGACTAGCGGATACAATGAGCAGTTCTTC. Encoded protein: CAWRAGTSGYNEQFF.

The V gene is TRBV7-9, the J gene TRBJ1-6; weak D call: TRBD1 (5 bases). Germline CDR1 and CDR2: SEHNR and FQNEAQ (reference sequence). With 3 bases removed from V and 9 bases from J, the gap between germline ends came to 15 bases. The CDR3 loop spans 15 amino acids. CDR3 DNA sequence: TGTGCCAGCAGCTTGCAAAGGGGTGGTAGTTCACCCCTCCACTTT. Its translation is CASSLQRGGSSPLHF.

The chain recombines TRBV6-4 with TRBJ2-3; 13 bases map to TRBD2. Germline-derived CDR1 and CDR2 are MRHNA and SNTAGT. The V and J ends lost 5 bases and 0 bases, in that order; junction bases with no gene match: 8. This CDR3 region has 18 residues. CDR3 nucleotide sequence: TGTGCCAGCAGTCAAACTCCGGGACTAGCGGGGAGCACAGATACGCAGTATTTT. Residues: CASSQTPGLAGSTDTQYF.

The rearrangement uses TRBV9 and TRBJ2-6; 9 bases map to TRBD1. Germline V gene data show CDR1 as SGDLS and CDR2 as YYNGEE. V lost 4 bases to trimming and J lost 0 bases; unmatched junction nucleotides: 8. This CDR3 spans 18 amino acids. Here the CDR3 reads CASSPQGARGSGANVLTF. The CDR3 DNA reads TGTGCCAGCAGCCCACAGGGGGCGAGGGGCTCTGGGGCCAACGTCCTGACTTTC.

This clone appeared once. The CDR3, as DNA: TGCGCCAGCAGCTTGGGGGACAGGGCCCACAATGAGCAGTTCTTC. Its protein product is CASSLGDRAHNEQFF. The chain combines TRBV5-1 with TRBJ2-1; 9 nucleotides align to TRBD1. The CDR3 sequence is 15 residues long. The germline gives CDR1 SGHRS, CDR2 YFSETQ. V shed 0 bases, J shed 5 bases, and the junction held 3 bases outside the gene matches.

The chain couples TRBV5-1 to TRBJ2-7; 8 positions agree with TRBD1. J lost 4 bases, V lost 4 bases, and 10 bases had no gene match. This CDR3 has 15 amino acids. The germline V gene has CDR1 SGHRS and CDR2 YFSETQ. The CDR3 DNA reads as TGCGCCAGCAGCCCAGGACAGGGCGGACATTACGAGCAGTACTTC. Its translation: CASSPGQGGHYEQYF.

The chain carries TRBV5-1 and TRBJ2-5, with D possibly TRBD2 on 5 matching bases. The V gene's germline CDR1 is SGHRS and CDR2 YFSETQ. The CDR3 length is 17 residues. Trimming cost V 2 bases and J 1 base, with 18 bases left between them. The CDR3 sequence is CASSFGLTVARQETQYF. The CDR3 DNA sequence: TGCGCCAGCAGCTTCGGACTCACAGTCGCGCGCCAAGAGACCCAGTACTTC.

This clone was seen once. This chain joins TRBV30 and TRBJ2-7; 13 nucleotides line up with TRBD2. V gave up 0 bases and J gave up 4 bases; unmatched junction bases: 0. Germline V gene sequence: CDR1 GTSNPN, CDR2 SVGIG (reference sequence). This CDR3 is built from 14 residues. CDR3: CAWSVTSGGYEQYF. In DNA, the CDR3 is TGTGCCTGGAGTGTGACTAGCGGGGGGTACGAGCAGTACTTC. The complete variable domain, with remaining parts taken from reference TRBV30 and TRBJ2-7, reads SQTIHQWPATLVQPVGSPLSLECTVEGTSNPNLYWYRQAAGRGLQLLFYSVGIGQISSEVPQNLSASRPQDRQFILSSKKLLLSDSGFYLCAWSVTSGGYEQYFGPGTRLTVT.

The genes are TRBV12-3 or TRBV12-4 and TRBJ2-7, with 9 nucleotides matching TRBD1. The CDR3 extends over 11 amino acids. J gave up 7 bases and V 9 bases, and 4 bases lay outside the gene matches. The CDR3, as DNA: TGTGCCAGTACAGGGGGCGAAGAGCAGTACTTC. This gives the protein CASTGGEEQYF.

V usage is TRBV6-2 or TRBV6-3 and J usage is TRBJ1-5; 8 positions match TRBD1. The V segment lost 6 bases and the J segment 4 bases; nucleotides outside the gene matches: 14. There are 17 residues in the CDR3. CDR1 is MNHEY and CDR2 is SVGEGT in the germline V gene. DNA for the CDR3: TGTGCCAGCAGCTATACCTCCGACAGGGGAGGAAATCAGCCCCAGCATTTT. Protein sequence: CASSYTSDRGGNQPQHF.

The CDR3 region is CASSPNPTGSFSSNQPQHF. In nucleotides, the CDR3 is TGTGCCAGCAGTCCCAACCCGACAGGGTCATTCTCGAGCAATCAGCCCCAGCATTTT. The chain joins TRBV28 to TRBJ1-5; TRBD1 matches at 7 bases. Germline V CDR1 and CDR2: MDHEN, SYDVKM. The CDR3 totals 19 residues. V gave up 5 bases and J gave up 1 base; unmatched junction bases: 17.